These 28 T cell receptor beta chains share one sample of origin, sequenced in a study of blood T cell repertoires in COVID-19. Sequencing was performed with immunoSEQ multiplex PCR; in TCRdb, only in-frame clones are kept and a portion is missing. The table records tens of thousands of clones, about nine tenths of them present only once. Sequencing was performed on peripheral blood. The receptors derive from a man aged 50-60 years with active COVID-19.

This chain uses TRBV7-2 with TRBJ2-1; 8 bases line up with TRBD2. The J segment lost 0 bases and the V segment lost 6 bases, leaving 7 bases of the junction unmatched. The germline gives CDR1 SGHTA, CDR2 FQGNSA. This CDR3 is 16 amino acids long. CDR3: CASRASGLSSYNEQFF. CDR3 nucleotide sequence: TGTGCCAGCAGGGCTAGCGGGCTGAGCTCCTACAATGAGCAGTTCTTC.

This clone was seen just once. The chain joins TRBV20-1 to TRBJ1-2, with D perhaps TRBD1 (6 bases). Germline V gives CDR1 DFQATT, CDR2 SNEGSKA (reference sequence). V was pared by 4 bases and J by 4 bases, with 16 bases between. The CDR3 is made up of 14 amino acids. The CDR3: CSAIEGRDTYGYTF. DNA for the CDR3: TGCAGTGCTATTGAGGGCAGGGACACCTATGGCTACACCTTC.

The rearrangement joins TRBV19 to TRBJ1-5; TRBD1 matches 8 bases. Germline values: CDR1 LNHDA, CDR2 SQIVND (reference sequence). The CDR3 runs 13 residues. The V segment lost 5 bases and the J segment 6 bases; nucleotides outside the gene matches: 3. The CDR3 DNA reads TGTGCCAGTAGTCAACAGGGGGGTCAGCCCCAGCATTTT. Protein product: CASSQQGGQPQHF.

J is TRBJ2-7 and V is TRBV2; 7 bases align to TRBD1. The length of the CDR3 is 16 residues. V shed 4 bases, J shed 4 bases, and the junction held 13 bases outside the gene matches. Per the germline V gene, CDR1 is SNHLY and CDR2 is FYNNEI. CDR3 nucleotides: TGTGCCAGCAGTGTGTCGGGACAGAGGTGGTATTACGAGCAGTACTTC. This gives the protein CASSVSGQRWYYEQYF.

This chain links TRBV28 with TRBJ2-4; TRBD2 might be the D (5 bases). V lost 3 bases, J lost 0 bases, and 9 bases lay in between. The CDR3 has 15 amino acids. Looked up from germline, CDR1 is MDHEN and CDR2 is SYDVKM. The CDR3 nucleotides are TGTGCCAGCAGTTTTCCGGGGAAAGCCAAAAACATTCAGTACTTC. Its protein product is CASSFPGKAKNIQYF.

This chain links TRBV12-3 or TRBV12-4 with TRBJ1-5; the D is unclear. The CDR3 is 12 residues long. The V gene lost 6 bases and the J gene lost 7 bases, with 10 bases spanning the gap. CDR3 nucleotides: TGTGCCAGCAGCCGCGAGGGACAGCCCCAGCATTTT. Translating it yields CASSREGQPQHF.

CDR3 coding DNA: TGTGCCAGCAGCTTGGTTCCGGGACAGGTGAACACTGAAGCTTTCTTT. The encoded protein is CASSLVPGQVNTEAFF. The genes are TRBV5-6 and TRBJ1-1; 8 positions agree with TRBD1. Germline V gene lookup returns CDR1 SGHDT and CDR2 YYEEEE. The CDR3 length is 16 residues. Trimming removed 0 bases from V and 0 bases from J; junction bases left unmatched: 4. The complete variable domain, with remaining parts taken from reference TRBV5-6 and TRBJ1-1, reads DAGVTQSPTHLIKTRGQQVTLRCSPKSGHDTVSWYQQALGQGPQFIFQYYEEEERQRGNFPDRFSGHQFPNYSSELNVNALLLGDSALYLCASSLVPGQVNTEAFFGQGTRLTVV.

V and J are TRBV6-1 and TRBJ1-5; D is unclear. Germline assignment: CDR1 MNHNS and CDR2 SASEGT. The V end was cut by 3 bases, the J end by 0 bases, with 6 bases between. The CDR3 contains 14 residues. As DNA, the CDR3 is TGTGCCAGCAGTGATGTCTATAGCAATCAGCCCCAGCATTTT. Translation gives CASSDVYSNQPQHF.

The chain employs TRBV13 and TRBJ2-7; 9 bases agree with TRBD2. Per germline, CDR1 PRHDT and CDR2 FYEKMQ (reference sequence). The CDR3 is 15 residues long. V shed 3 bases and J 2 bases; nucleotides not matched to a gene: 5. Here the CDR3 DNA reads TGTGCCAGCAGCTTCCGACTAGCGGAAACCTACGAGCAGTACTTC. Translated, it gives CASSFRLAETYEQYF.

The chain is built from TRBV5-1 and TRBJ2-2, with TRBD1 as a possible D gene (6 bases). Between the trimmed V and J ends, which lost 0 bases and 2 bases, there was a span of 8 bases. The CDR3 sequence is 15 residues long. The V gene's germline CDR1 is SGHRS and CDR2 YFSETQ. CDR3 protein: CASSLGGTNTGELFF. The CDR3 region has the DNA TGCGCCAGCAGCTTGGGGGGGACAAACACCGGGGAGCTGTTTTTT. Using reference TRBV5-1 and TRBJ2-2 for the parts outside the CDR3, the full variable domain is KAGVTQTPRYLIKTRGQQVTLSCSPISGHRSVSWYQQTPGQGLQFLFEYFSETQRNKGNFPGRFSGRQFSNSRSEMNVSTLELGDSALYLCASSLGGTNTGELFFGEGSRLTVL.

The CDR3 reads CASSVITDTQYF. CDR3 nucleotides: TGTGCCAGCAGCGTAATAACAGATACGCAGTATTTT. The chain has TRBV9 and TRBJ2-3; D remains unclear. Germline loops: CDR1 SGDLS, CDR2 YYNGEE. The CDR3 extends over 12 amino acids. V lost 1 base, J lost 3 bases, and 3 bases lay in between.

This chain uses TRBV3-1 (or the pseudogene TRBV3-2) with TRBJ2-1; maybe TRBD2 (5 bases). Looked up from germline, CDR1 is LGHDT and CDR2 is YNNKEL (reference sequence). Trimming stripped 0 bases from V and 1 base from J, with 16 bases between. The CDR3 runs to 18 residues. The CDR3 coding sequence is TGTGCCAGCAGCCAAGACGAACGGGTCGGGGAGTCCTACAATGAGCAGTTCTTC. Its translation is CASSQDERVGESYNEQFF.

Worth noting for this clone: A read error may produce the germline difference seen at one junction end. The chain links TRBV11-2 to TRBJ1-2; tentatively, D is TRBD1 (5 bases). This CDR3 contains 17 residues. The germline V gene has CDR1 SGHAT and CDR2 FQNNGV. This chain's CDR3 is CASSLGQPMVLNYGYAF. In DNA form, the CDR3 reads TGTGCCAGCAGCTTAGGACAGCCTATGGTCCTTAACTATGGCTACGCCTTC. Full variable domain (missing parts from reference TRBV11-2 and TRBJ1-2): EAGVAQSPRYKIIEKRQSVAFWCNPISGHATLYWYQQILGQGPKLLIQFQNNGVVDDSQLPKDRFSAERLKGVDSTLKIQPAKLEDSAVYLCASSLGQPMVLNYGYAFGSGTRLTVV.

The rearrangement joins TRBV4-2 to TRBJ2-2; 9 bases match TRBD2. This CDR3 is built from 16 residues. V lost 4 bases, J lost 3 bases, and 6 bases stayed unmatched. The germline V gene encodes CDR1 LGHNA and CDR2 YNFKEQ. Written as DNA, the CDR3 is TGTGCCAGCAGCCCCAAGACTAGCGGAGACACCGGGGAGCTGTTTTTT. This codes for CASSPKTSGDTGELFF.

The V gene is TRBV27, the J gene TRBJ2-2; D might be TRBD2 (6 bases). V lost 2 bases and J lost 6, with 10 bases in between. Germline CDR1 MNHEY, CDR2 SMNVEV (reference sequence). The CDR3 is made up of 14 amino acids. The CDR3: CASSLALASGELFF. The CDR3 DNA reads TGTGCCAGCAGTTTAGCACTAGCCTCCGGGGAGCTGTTTTTT.

The chain is built from TRBV4-1 and TRBJ1-4; 8 bases align to TRBD1. From germline, CDR1 is MGHRA and CDR2 YSYEKL. CDR3 length: 14 residues. V trimming: 4 bases; J trimming: 6 bases; junction bases outside the gene matches: 4. The CDR3 DNA follows: TGCGCCAGCAGCCTGGGACAGGACTATGAAAAACTGTTTTTT. Amino acids: CASSLGQDYEKLFF.

CDR3 sequence: CASSPGTGGFGYTF. CDR3 bases: TGTGCCAGCAGCCCAGGGACAGGGGGCTTCGGCTACACCTTC. This chain links TRBV7-9 with TRBJ1-2; the match to TRBD1 covers 12 bases. V lost 5 bases to trimming and J lost 8 bases; unmatched junction nucleotides: 6. The CDR3 has 14 amino acids. Germline V lookup: CDR1 SEHNR, CDR2 FQNEAQ (reference sequence).

This clone turned up a few times. This chain links TRBV6-1 with TRBJ2-1, with 9 bases fitting TRBD2. CDR3 size: 17 residues. Germline CDR1 reads MNHNS; CDR2 reads SASEGT. Losses at the gene ends were 2 bases for V and 4 bases for J; bases not matched to a gene: 9. In DNA, the CDR3 is TGTGCCAGCAGTGAATGGGAGGAACTAGCGGGTTACAATGAGCAGTTCTTC. It specifies CASSEWEELAGYNEQFF.

CDR3 sequence: CASSSLKIATSGSTYEQYF. The DNA of the CDR3 is TGTGCCAGCAGTTCCTTAAAAATCGCAACTAGCGGGAGTACCTACGAGCAGTACTTC. The V call is TRBV27, the J call TRBJ2-7, with TRBD2 matching 11 bases. The V segment lost 4 bases and the J segment 2 bases; nucleotides outside the gene matches: 16. Germline values: CDR1 MNHEY, CDR2 SMNVEV (reference sequence). The CDR3 consists of 19 residues.

The chain has TRBV27 and TRBJ1-6; D is uncertain. CDR3 length equals 17 residues. Germline loops: CDR1 MNHEY, CDR2 SMNVEV (reference sequence). Trimming removed 3 bases at V and 2 bases at J, with 14 bases between. The CDR3 nucleotides read TGTGCCAGCAGTTTTTCGTCACTCGGGACCTATAATTCACCCCTCCACTTT. This sequence encodes CASSFSSLGTYNSPLHF.

V gene TRBV28 combines with J gene TRBJ2-3, with 12 bases matching TRBD2. V shed 3 bases and J 9 bases; nucleotides not matched to a gene: 13. CDR3 length: 17 amino acids. Germline V gene sequence: CDR1 MDHEN, CDR2 SYDVKM. Written as DNA, the CDR3 is TGTGCCAGCAGTTTGGCCATCCTAGCGGGGGGGAAGGAAACGCAGTATTTT. Its translation: CASSLAILAGGKETQYF.

This CDR3 is CASSPALTSGGPDTQYF. The CDR3 nucleotides are TGCGCCAGCAGCCCAGCGCTTACTAGCGGGGGCCCAGATACGCAGTATTTT. This chain uses TRBV5-1 with TRBJ2-3, with 11 bases aligning to TRBD2. With V trimmed by 4 bases and J by 4 bases, 11 bases remained unmatched. In germline, CDR1 is SGHRS, CDR2 YFSETQ. The CDR3 length is 17 residues.

The chain carries TRBV28 and TRBJ2-1; tentative D call: TRBD1 (5 bases). Germline loops: CDR1 MDHEN, CDR2 SYDVKM. The V gene lost 6 bases and the J gene lost 7 bases, with 13 bases spanning the gap. The CDR3 spans 13 residues. The CDR3: CASSTSGWNEQFF. DNA for the CDR3: TGTGCCAGCAGCACATCAGGGTGGAATGAGCAGTTCTTC.

The J gene is TRBJ1-2, the V gene TRBV6-5; the match to TRBD1 covers 7 bases. Germline values: CDR1 MNHEY, CDR2 SVGAGI. Unmatched junction bases numbered 6, after V lost 4 bases and J lost 4 bases. The CDR3 covers 14 residues. The CDR3 is CASSFQQGSYGYTF. DNA of the CDR3: TGTGCCAGCAGTTTCCAACAGGGGTCCTATGGCTACACCTTC.

V gene TRBV28 combines with J gene TRBJ1-4, with 8 bases aligning to TRBD1. J lost 7 bases, V lost 2 bases, and 3 bases had no gene match. CDR3 length: 14 amino acids. Germline V CDR1 and CDR2: MDHEN, SYDVKM. The CDR3 DNA follows: TGTGCCAGCAGTTTACAGGGGGCGGTTGAAAAACTGTTTTTT. Translation gives CASSLQGAVEKLFF.

The chain links TRBV27 to TRBJ2-3; 8 bases fit TRBD1. This CDR3 is 14 amino acids long. With 5 bases clipped from V and 6 bases from J, the junction kept 7 bases outside the gene matches. CDR1 is MNHEY, CDR2 SMNVEV, per germline (reference sequence). CDR3 protein: CASSLRTGGDTQYF. CDR3 nucleotide sequence: TGTGCCAGCAGTCTTCGAACAGGGGGGGATACGCAGTATTTT.

The rearrangement links TRBV24-1 to TRBJ2-3; TRBD2 might be the D (5 bases). Germline CDR1 reads KGHDR; CDR2 reads SFDVKD. The germline V and J ends were trimmed by 7 bases and 0 bases, with 19 bases remaining between them. There are 17 residues in the CDR3. DNA of the CDR3: TGTGCCACCAGCGGCGACTACGAAACACAGAGCACAGATACGCAGTATTTT. It translates to CATSGDYETQSTDTQYF.

CDR3 DNA sequence: TGTGCCACCAGCAGAGATCGGGGGGCTGCCCAGTTCTTC. Amino acid sequence: CATSRDRGAAQFF. V is TRBV15 and J is TRBJ2-1, with D perhaps matching TRBD2 (7 bases). The CDR3 spans 13 residues. Trimming removed 0 bases from V and 13 bases from J, with 13 bases in between. Germline V CDR1 and CDR2: LNHNV, YYDKDF (reference sequence).